These T cell receptor beta chains were read from a single sample in a study of blood T cell repertoires in COVID-19. The data were produced by immunoSEQ multiplex PCR, yet TCRdb's version contains in-frame clones alone and is incomplete. The table includes hundreds of thousands of clones, about nine tenths detected once. The sequencing sample was made of peripheral blood. The receptors were sampled from a woman aged 25-40 years with active or convalescent COVID-19. Each CDR3 is given with its conserved first and last residue. Each record gives: D gene, J gene, V gene, clone size, CDR3 DNA, CDR3 protein. D genes are given only for firm matches. The listing skips clone size in some rows; elsewhere it reads once, few, many or a size class.

d_gene: TRBD1
j_gene: TRBJ2-7
v_gene: TRBV7-9
abundance: few
CDR3nt: TGTGCCAGCAGCCCCGGGACAGGCCCCTACGAGCAGTACTTC
CDR3aa: CASSPGTGPYEQYF

d_gene: -
j_gene: TRBJ2-7
v_gene: TRBV12-3/TRBV12-4
abundance: -
CDR3nt: TGTGCCAGCAGTTTCGATCGAGGGGAGCAGTACTTC
CDR3aa: CASSFDRGEQYF

d_gene: -
j_gene: TRBJ2-3
v_gene: TRBV7-5
abundance: once
CDR3nt: TGTGTCAGAAGCTTCCGACCTAAGACTAGCGGGAGCCCCGTTCTCACAGATACGCAGTATTTT
CDR3aa: CVRSFRPKTSGSPVLTDTQYF

d_gene: TRBD1
j_gene: TRBJ1-4
v_gene: TRBV4-1
abundance: -
CDR3nt: TGCGCCACGGGACAGCTCCGTAGTGAAAAACTGTTTTTT
CDR3aa: CATGQLRSEKLFF

d_gene: TRBD1
j_gene: TRBJ1-3
v_gene: TRBV5-1
abundance: -
CDR3nt: TGCGCCAGCGCGACAGGGGACGGAAACACCATATATTTT
CDR3aa: CASATGDGNTIYF

d_gene: -
j_gene: TRBJ1-4
v_gene: TRBV5-1
abundance: -
CDR3nt: TGCGCCAGCAGCTTGGATAGACACGGAACTAATGAAAAACTGTTTTTT
CDR3aa: CASSLDRHGTNEKLFF

d_gene: TRBD1
j_gene: TRBJ2-7
v_gene: TRBV7-9
abundance: -
CDR3nt: TGTGCCAGCAGCTTGGGGACAGGGCCCTCCTACGAGCAGTACTTC
CDR3aa: CASSLGTGPSYEQYF

d_gene: -
j_gene: TRBJ1-4
v_gene: TRBV18
abundance: -
CDR3nt: TGTGCCAGCTCACCGGGAGGGAATAATGAAAAACTGTTTTTT
CDR3aa: CASSPGGNNEKLFF

d_gene: TRBD1
j_gene: TRBJ1-5
v_gene: TRBV6-5
abundance: -
CDR3nt: TGTGCCAGCAGGGGGGGACAGGGCTCCTATCAGCCCCAGCATTTT
CDR3aa: CASRGGQGSYQPQHF

d_gene: -
j_gene: TRBJ2-3
v_gene: TRBV5-1
abundance: -
CDR3nt: TGCGCCAGCAGGTTACAGGGCGGCACAGATACGCAGTATTTT
CDR3aa: CASRLQGGTDTQYF

d_gene: TRBD1
j_gene: TRBJ1-6
v_gene: TRBV12-5
abundance: -
CDR3nt: TGTGCTAGTGGCCCCTCACAGGGGGCAAACTCACCCCTCCACTTT
CDR3aa: CASGPSQGANSPLHF

d_gene: -
j_gene: TRBJ1-4
v_gene: TRBV5-5
abundance: few
CDR3nt: TGTGCCAGCAGCTTTCAGGGAGGCGAAAAACTGTTTTTT
CDR3aa: CASSFQGGEKLFF

d_gene: -
j_gene: TRBJ2-7
v_gene: TRBV5-6
abundance: few
CDR3nt: TGTGCCAGCAGCTTGGGTCGACACCAAAGGACCTACGAGCAGTACTTC
CDR3aa: CASSLGRHQRTYEQYF

d_gene: -
j_gene: TRBJ1-5
v_gene: TRBV28
abundance: -
CDR3nt: TGTGCCAGCAGTCCCAGGGGATATGCAAGAAATCAGCCCCAGCATTTT
CDR3aa: CASSPRGYARNQPQHF

d_gene: -
j_gene: TRBJ2-3
v_gene: TRBV6-1
abundance: -
CDR3nt: TGTGCCAGCAGTGAAGACCAGGGGCTCGGGACAGATACGCAGTATTTT
CDR3aa: CASSEDQGLGTDTQYF

d_gene: TRBD1
j_gene: TRBJ2-2
v_gene: TRBV19
abundance: -
CDR3nt: TGTGCCAGTAGTATCGGGACAGGGATCATCGGGGAGCTGTTTTTT
CDR3aa: CASSIGTGIIGELFF

d_gene: -
j_gene: TRBJ2-3
v_gene: TRBV7-9
abundance: -
CDR3nt: TGTGCCAGCAGCTTAGCCCAGACAGCCACAGATACGCAGTATTTT
CDR3aa: CASSLAQTATDTQYF

d_gene: TRBD1
j_gene: TRBJ2-7
v_gene: TRBV5-8
abundance: -
CDR3nt: TGTGCCAGCAGTTCCGGGACAGGCTCCTACGAGCAGTACTTC
CDR3aa: CASSSGTGSYEQYF

d_gene: -
j_gene: TRBJ1-2
v_gene: TRBV19
abundance: -
CDR3nt: TGTGCCAGCCAGGGGATGGGGGGCTACACCTTC
CDR3aa: CASQGMGGYTF

d_gene: -
j_gene: TRBJ1-3
v_gene: TRBV11-2
abundance: -
CDR3nt: TGTGCCAGCAGCCTCTCTGGAAACACCATATATTTT
CDR3aa: CASSLSGNTIYF

d_gene: -
j_gene: TRBJ1-1
v_gene: TRBV10-2
abundance: -
CDR3nt: TGCGCCAGCAGTGGAGGACTCACCACTGAAGCTTTCTTT
CDR3aa: CASSGGLTTEAFF

d_gene: -
j_gene: TRBJ1-1
v_gene: TRBV19
abundance: -
CDR3nt: TGTGCCAGTAGTCTCGGAGACAGGCAGAACACTGAAGCTTTCTTT
CDR3aa: CASSLGDRQNTEAFF

d_gene: TRBD1
j_gene: TRBJ1-6
v_gene: TRBV5-6
abundance: -
CDR3nt: TGTGCCAGCAGCTTGGCGGGGACAGGCGGTAATTCACCCCTCCACTTT
CDR3aa: CASSLAGTGGNSPLHF

d_gene: TRBD1
j_gene: TRBJ2-5
v_gene: TRBV5-1
abundance: -
CDR3nt: TGCGCCAGCAGCTACGGACAGGGATTGCGGGAGACCCAGTACTTC
CDR3aa: CASSYGQGLRETQYF

d_gene: -
j_gene: TRBJ2-7
v_gene: TRBV6-5
abundance: -
CDR3nt: TGTGCCAGCAGAGACAGCTACGAGCAGTACTTC
CDR3aa: CASRDSYEQYF

d_gene: TRBD2
j_gene: TRBJ2-7
v_gene: TRBV30
abundance: -
CDR3nt: TGTGCCTGGAGTGTATGGCCTAGCGGGTCCTACGAGCAGTACTTC
CDR3aa: CAWSVWPSGSYEQYF

d_gene: -
j_gene: TRBJ2-6
v_gene: TRBV7-8
abundance: few
CDR3nt: TGTGCCAGCAGCCCCGGCCTGGGCAGGGGGGCTGGGGCCAACGTCCTGACTTTC
CDR3aa: CASSPGLGRGAGANVLTF

d_gene: TRBD1
j_gene: TRBJ1-1
v_gene: TRBV18
abundance: -
CDR3nt: TGTGCCAGCTCACCCGCGGGAGACAGGGGGACCACTGAAGCTTTCTTT
CDR3aa: CASSPAGDRGTTEAFF

d_gene: -
j_gene: TRBJ1-6
v_gene: TRBV10-3
abundance: -
CDR3nt: TGTGCCATCAGGGACAGTGATAATTCACCCCTCCACTTT
CDR3aa: CAIRDSDNSPLHF

d_gene: TRBD2
j_gene: TRBJ2-1
v_gene: TRBV19
abundance: -
CDR3nt: TGTGCCAGTAGAGCTAGCGGGGGGGCGGTTGGCTACAATGAGCAGTTCTTC
CDR3aa: CASRASGGAVGYNEQFF

d_gene: TRBD1
j_gene: TRBJ1-1
v_gene: TRBV5-8
abundance: once
CDR3nt: TGTGCCAGCGGGACAGGTGTGAACACTGAAGCTTTCTTT
CDR3aa: CASGTGVNTEAFF

d_gene: TRBD1
j_gene: TRBJ1-2
v_gene: TRBV5-6
abundance: -
CDR3nt: TGTGCCAGCAGCTTAGACGGACAGGGAATTATCTATGGCTACACCTTC
CDR3aa: CASSLDGQGIIYGYTF

d_gene: -
j_gene: TRBJ1-5
v_gene: TRBV19
abundance: -
CDR3nt: TGTGCCAGTAGTATCGGGGGAGGGGGCAATCAGCCCCAGCATTTT
CDR3aa: CASSIGGGGNQPQHF

d_gene: TRBD1
j_gene: TRBJ2-2
v_gene: TRBV7-9
abundance: -
CDR3nt: TGTGCCAGCAGCTTATGGGGACAGACGAACACCGGGGAGCTGTTTTTT
CDR3aa: CASSLWGQTNTGELFF

d_gene: -
j_gene: TRBJ2-1
v_gene: TRBV24-1
abundance: -
CDR3nt: TGTGCCACCAGTGACCCGGACAGAAACAATGAGCAGTTCTTC
CDR3aa: CATSDPDRNNEQFF

d_gene: -
j_gene: TRBJ1-4
v_gene: TRBV7-8
abundance: -
CDR3nt: TGTGCCAGCAGCTTACTTAGGTCAGGGAGGGAAAAACTGTTTTTT
CDR3aa: CASSLLRSGREKLFF

d_gene: TRBD1
j_gene: TRBJ1-1
v_gene: TRBV19
abundance: -
CDR3nt: TGTGCCAGTAGGCCGGACAGGACCGGGGAAGCTTTCTTT
CDR3aa: CASRPDRTGEAFF

d_gene: -
j_gene: TRBJ1-3
v_gene: TRBV4-1
abundance: -
CDR3nt: TGCGCCAGCAGCCAGGGGACTCGAATCTCTGGAAACACCATATATTTT
CDR3aa: CASSQGTRISGNTIYF

d_gene: -
j_gene: TRBJ1-2
v_gene: TRBV5-1
abundance: once
CDR3nt: TGCGCCAGCGGGCTTGACACGTATGGCTACACCTTC
CDR3aa: CASGLDTYGYTF

d_gene: -
j_gene: TRBJ2-7
v_gene: TRBV3-1/TRBV3-2
abundance: -
CDR3nt: TGTGCCAGCAGCCAAGATAATTCGGTTTCCTACGAGCAGTACTTC
CDR3aa: CASSQDNSVSYEQYF

d_gene: -
j_gene: TRBJ1-1
v_gene: TRBV7-8
abundance: -
CDR3nt: TGTGCCAGCACCACCAAGAGGGTGGGGAACACTGAAGCTTTCTTT
CDR3aa: CASTTKRVGNTEAFF

d_gene: TRBD1
j_gene: TRBJ2-7
v_gene: TRBV2
abundance: -
CDR3nt: TGTGCCACCTCACCCGGGACAGACTCCTACGAGCAGTACTTC
CDR3aa: CATSPGTDSYEQYF

d_gene: TRBD1
j_gene: TRBJ1-4
v_gene: TRBV27
abundance: -
CDR3nt: TGTGCCAGCAGTCACTCGGGACAGGGGGCAAAGAATGAAAAACTGTTTTTT
CDR3aa: CASSHSGQGAKNEKLFF

d_gene: -
j_gene: TRBJ1-5
v_gene: TRBV3-1/TRBV3-2
abundance: -
CDR3nt: TGTGCCAGCAGTCAAGCTAGGTATCAGCCCCAGCATTTT
CDR3aa: CASSQARYQPQHF

d_gene: -
j_gene: TRBJ2-1
v_gene: TRBV7-8
abundance: -
CDR3nt: TGTGCCAGCAGCTTAGCGCCCGGGGGAGGCTCCTACAATGAGCAGTTCTTC
CDR3aa: CASSLAPGGGSYNEQFF

d_gene: TRBD1
j_gene: TRBJ1-3
v_gene: TRBV6-5
abundance: -
CDR3nt: TGTGCCAGCAGTAGGACAGGTTGGTCTGGAAACACCATATATTTT
CDR3aa: CASSRTGWSGNTIYF

d_gene: -
j_gene: TRBJ1-2
v_gene: TRBV6-5
abundance: -
CDR3nt: TGTGCCAGCAGTTACGTGACAGGCAACTATGGCTACACCTTC
CDR3aa: CASSYVTGNYGYTF

d_gene: TRBD1
j_gene: TRBJ1-4
v_gene: TRBV5-4
abundance: -
CDR3nt: TGTGCCAGCAGCCCCCTGCCGGGACAGCTTAATGAAAAACTGTTTTTT
CDR3aa: CASSPLPGQLNEKLFF

d_gene: TRBD1
j_gene: TRBJ2-1
v_gene: TRBV7-9
abundance: -
CDR3nt: TGTGCCAGCAGCCACGACAGGGGTGATGAGCAGTTCTTC
CDR3aa: CASSHDRGDEQFF

d_gene: TRBD1
j_gene: TRBJ2-7
v_gene: TRBV5-4
abundance: once
CDR3nt: TGTGCCAGCAGCTTGGACAGGGGGCGCGAGCAGTACTTC
CDR3aa: CASSLDRGREQYF

d_gene: -
j_gene: TRBJ1-2
v_gene: TRBV18
abundance: -
CDR3nt: TGTGCCAGCTCAAGTGACAGGACTAACTATGGCTACACCTTC
CDR3aa: CASSSDRTNYGYTF

d_gene: -
j_gene: TRBJ1-2
v_gene: TRBV5-8
abundance: -
CDR3nt: TGTGCCAGCAGCTCCTCTGGAGGGAACTATGGCTACACCTTC
CDR3aa: CASSSSGGNYGYTF

d_gene: TRBD2
j_gene: TRBJ2-3
v_gene: TRBV11-2
abundance: -
CDR3nt: TGTGCCAGCAGCGAGCTCCTGGCGGGAGGGCCCTTAGATACGCAGTATTTT
CDR3aa: CASSELLAGGPLDTQYF

d_gene: -
j_gene: TRBJ2-3
v_gene: TRBV6-5
abundance: once
CDR3nt: TGTGCCACCATGACTAGAACCGTCCCAGATACGCAGTATTTT
CDR3aa: CATMTRTVPDTQYF

d_gene: -
j_gene: TRBJ1-2
v_gene: TRBV6-1
abundance: -
CDR3nt: TGTGCCAGCAGTGAAGAACAAATTTATGGCTACACCTTC
CDR3aa: CASSEEQIYGYTF

d_gene: -
j_gene: TRBJ1-4
v_gene: TRBV6-4
abundance: -
CDR3nt: TGTGCCAGCCGTACTACCGACAGTACGAAGGAAAAACTGTTTTTT
CDR3aa: CASRTTDSTKEKLFF

d_gene: -
j_gene: TRBJ1-5
v_gene: TRBV19
abundance: -
CDR3nt: TGTGCCAGTAGGGAAGGGGGACCCGACAATCAGCCCCAGCATTTT
CDR3aa: CASREGGPDNQPQHF